The TCR beta chain under discussion was sequenced for a study of regulatory T cells in long-lasting Graves disease. Findings of the study overall: Peripheral blood, not thyroid tissue, was the sole material studied. TCR diversity in persistent Graves' patients was below that of newly diagnosed ones. It was possible that the small sample size reduced accuracy. TRBV28 was favored in persistent disease, as were TRBJ1-2 and TRBJ2-5.

Time point defined: persistent/refractory GD, antithyroid drugs over 5 years with positive TRAb. Construction of the TCR library relied on RNA isolated from PBMCs. Details on this clonotype: What it binds is unknown.

V gave up 2 bases and J gave up 0 bases, with 8 bases separating them. The germline CDR1 and CDR2 sequences are SGDLS and YYNGEE. The CDR3 contains 15 residues. TCR beta libraries were built with iRepertoire HTBI primers and Arm-PCR of CDR3 regions. Each CDR3 protein gets one entry after TCRdb re-called the multiplex PCR reads with MiXCR. The sample records 350,000 to 500,000 distinct CDR3 sequences, approximately 22% being singletons. Sequences were derived from peripheral blood mononuclear cells (PBMCs), sampled when the disease was refractory, from a patient treated with antithyroid drugs. The receptor's source is a female donor with Graves disease. The rearrangement uses TRBV9 and TRBJ1-4; possible D gene TRBD1, 5 bases. The CDR3 DNA sequence: TGTGCCAGCAGCGTGACAGCGTCAACTAATGAAAAACTGTTTTTT. Protein product: CASSVTASTNEKLFF.